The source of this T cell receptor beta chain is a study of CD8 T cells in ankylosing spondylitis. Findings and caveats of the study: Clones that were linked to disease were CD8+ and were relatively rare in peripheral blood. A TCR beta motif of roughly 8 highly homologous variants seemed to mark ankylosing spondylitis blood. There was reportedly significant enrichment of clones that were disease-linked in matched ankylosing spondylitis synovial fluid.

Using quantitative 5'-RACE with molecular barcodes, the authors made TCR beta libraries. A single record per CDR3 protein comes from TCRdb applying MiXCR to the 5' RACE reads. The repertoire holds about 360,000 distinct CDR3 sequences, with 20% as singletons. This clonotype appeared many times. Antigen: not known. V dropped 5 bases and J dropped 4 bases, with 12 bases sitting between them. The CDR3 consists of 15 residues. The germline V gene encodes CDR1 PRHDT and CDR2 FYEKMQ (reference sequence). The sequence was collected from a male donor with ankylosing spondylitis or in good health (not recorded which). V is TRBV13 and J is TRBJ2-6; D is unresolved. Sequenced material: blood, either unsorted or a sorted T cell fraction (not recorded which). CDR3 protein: CASSPQGMGANVLTF. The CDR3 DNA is TGTGCCAGCAGCCCCCAAGGAATGGGGGCCAACGTCCTGACTTTC.